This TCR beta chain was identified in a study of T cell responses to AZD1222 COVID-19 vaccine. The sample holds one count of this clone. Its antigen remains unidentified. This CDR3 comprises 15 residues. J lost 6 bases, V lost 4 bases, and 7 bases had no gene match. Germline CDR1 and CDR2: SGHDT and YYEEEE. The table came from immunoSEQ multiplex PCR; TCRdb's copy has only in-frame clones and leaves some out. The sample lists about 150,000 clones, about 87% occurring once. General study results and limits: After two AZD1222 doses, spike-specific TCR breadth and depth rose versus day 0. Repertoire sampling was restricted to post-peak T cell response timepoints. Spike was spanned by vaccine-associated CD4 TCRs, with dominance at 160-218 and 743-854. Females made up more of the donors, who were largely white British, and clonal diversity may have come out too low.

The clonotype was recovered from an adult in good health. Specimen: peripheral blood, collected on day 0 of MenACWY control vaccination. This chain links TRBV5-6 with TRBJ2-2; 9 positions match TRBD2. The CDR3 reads CASSPSGTSSGELFF. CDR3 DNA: TGTGCCAGCAGCCCTAGCGGGACCAGCTCCGGGGAGCTGTTTTTT. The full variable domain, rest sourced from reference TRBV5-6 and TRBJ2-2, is DAGVTQSPTHLIKTRGQQVTLRCSPKSGHDTVSWYQQALGQGPQFIFQYYEEEERQRGNFPDRFSGHQFPNYSSELNVNALLLGDSALYLCASSPSGTSSGELFFGEGSRLTVL.